A selection of T cell receptor beta chains follows, all from one sample in a study of blood T cell repertoires in COVID-19. The repertoire was sequenced with immunoSEQ multiplex PCR; TCRdb's copy has only in-frame clones and lacks some. Of fewer than 400,000 clones listed, 85% to 90% are singletons. The sequencing sample was made of PBMCs or T cells enriched from blood (not recorded which). These receptors came from a woman under 40 who had recovered from COVID-19. Each CDR3 is given with its conserved first and last residue. A D gene is named only where the DNA matches it firmly. Clone size, where shown, is once, few, many, or a class for clones that have expanded.

cdr3_nt,cdr3_aa,j_call,clone_size,v_call,d_call
TGTGCCAGCAGCGCCCAGACTAGCGGGGGGAGTGAGCAGTTCTTC,CASSAQTSGGSEQFF,TRBJ2-1,NA,TRBV7-2,TRBD2
TGCGCCAGCAGCCACAGGTCTAACTATGGCTACACCTTC,CASSHRSNYGYTF,TRBJ1-2,NA,TRBV4-1,NA
TGTGCCAGCAGCTTCCCCGGACAGGGGGCAAACACCGGGGAGCTGTTTTTT,CASSFPGQGANTGELFF,TRBJ2-2,few,TRBV5-4,TRBD1
TGTGCCAGCAGCTTAGATGGGGCGCGGGGCTACACCTTC,CASSLDGARGYTF,TRBJ1-2,NA,TRBV7-9,NA
TGTGCCAGCAGCTTATTTTTCATGAACACTGAAGCTTTCTTT,CASSLFFMNTEAFF,TRBJ1-1,NA,TRBV7-2,NA
TGTGCCAGCACCCAGAATCTAGCGGGAGGACCGGGCACCGGGGAGCTGTTTTTT,CASTQNLAGGPGTGELFF,TRBJ2-2,NA,TRBV7-7,TRBD2
TGTGCCAGCAGACCAGACAGGGCGAACACTGAAGCTTTCTTT,CASRPDRANTEAFF,TRBJ1-1,NA,TRBV7-8,TRBD1
TGTGCCAGCAGCTTACTAAGCGTCGGGGTATACAATGAGCAGTTCTTC,CASSLLSVGVYNEQFF,TRBJ2-1,NA,TRBV7-2,NA
TGTGCCCACAGGCAATCGGGTGGCTACACCTTC,CAHRQSGGYTF,TRBJ1-2,NA,TRBV10-3,NA
TGTGCTAGTGTCCCCGCGGGCAGTGAATCCAATCAGCCCCAGCATTTT,CASVPAGSESNQPQHF,TRBJ1-5,NA,TRBV12-5,NA
TGTGCCATCAGCCGGGAGGCTGGCTCTGGAAACACCATATATTTT,CAISREAGSGNTIYF,TRBJ1-3,NA,TRBV10-3,NA
TGTGCCTCTAAAACGCGGACAGTCTCCTACGAGCAGTACTTC,CASKTRTVSYEQYF,TRBJ2-7,once,TRBV28,NA
TGTGCCAGCAGCTCGGGACTGTTCAAAGAGACCCAGTACTTC,CASSSGLFKETQYF,TRBJ2-5,once,TRBV11-2,NA
TGTGCCAGCAGCCAGGCCGGGAGCTACGAGCAGTACTTC,CASSQAGSYEQYF,TRBJ2-7,NA,TRBV3-1/TRBV3-2,NA
TGTGCCAGCCGAACAGGCGGCAACACTGAAGCTTTCTTT,CASRTGGNTEAFF,TRBJ1-1,NA,TRBV19,NA
TGTGCCAGCAGACCGGGACAGGGGGCCGGGACCCAGTACTTC,CASRPGQGAGTQYF,TRBJ2-5,NA,TRBV5-4,TRBD1
TGTGCCAGCAGTGTAGCTAGTACGCAGTATTTT,CASSVASTQYF,TRBJ2-3,NA,TRBV28,NA
TGCGCCAGCAGCTTGACGGTTAAACGGACTAGCGGGAGGGCGGAGGGAGGACTTTACGAGCAGTACTTC,CASSLTVKRTSGRAEGGLYEQYF,TRBJ2-7,NA,TRBV5-1,TRBD2
TGTGCCAGCGCGCGGACAAGTGAGCAGTTCTTC,CASARTSEQFF,TRBJ2-1,NA,TRBV28,NA
TGTGCCAGTAGTAGTAGAAACTCTGGAAACACCATATATTTT,CASSSRNSGNTIYF,TRBJ1-3,once,TRBV19,NA
TGTGCCAGCAGCATTTCCGGGACAGGAGAGGAAAAACTGTTTTTT,CASSISGTGEEKLFF,TRBJ1-4,once,TRBV13,TRBD1
TGTGCCAGCAGTATCCCTAGGACAGGGAACACTGAAGCTTTCTTT,CASSIPRTGNTEAFF,TRBJ1-1,NA,TRBV28,TRBD1
TGTGCCTGGACAGGGGGTATTTCTGAAGCTTTCTTT,CAWTGGISEAFF,TRBJ1-1,NA,TRBV30,TRBD1
TGTGCCAGCAGCTTATTGCCAGAAAATAATCAGCCCCAGCATTTT,CASSLLPENNQPQHF,TRBJ1-5,NA,TRBV7-6,NA
TGTGCCAGCAGTGGGGCGGCGGGGGGACAAGGAGGCTACACCTTC,CASSGAAGGQGGYTF,TRBJ1-2,few,TRBV2,NA
TGTGCCAGCAGCCGAGGAGGTTCCTATAATTCACCCCTCCACTTT,CASSRGGSYNSPLHF,TRBJ1-6,NA,TRBV28,NA
TGTGCCAGCAGCCTTACTACAGGGGCGGTTGATCCCCTCCACTTT,CASSLTTGAVDPLHF,TRBJ1-6,NA,TRBV9,TRBD1
TGCGCCAGCAGCCAAAACGGACTAGGGTCTTCCTACGAGCAGTACTTC,CASSQNGLGSSYEQYF,TRBJ2-7,NA,TRBV4-1,TRBD2
TGTGCCAGCAGCTTTGGTTCAGGGCCGAACACTGAAGCTTTCTTT,CASSFGSGPNTEAFF,TRBJ1-1,NA,TRBV11-2,NA
TGTGCCAGCAGCCAAGACTCCAGGGAGGGTGAAGCTTTCTTT,CASSQDSREGEAFF,TRBJ1-1,NA,TRBV3-1/TRBV3-2,NA
TGTGCCAGCAGATTCCAGGGTAAGCAGTTCTTC,CASRFQGKQFF,TRBJ2-1,once,TRBV7-9,NA
TGTGCCATCAGTGACGGTAACCAAGAGACCCAGTACTTC,CAISDGNQETQYF,TRBJ2-5,NA,TRBV10-3,NA
TGTGCCAGCTCACCACCGGTTTTCGGGGAAAGGTCCTACGAGCAGTACTTC,CASSPPVFGERSYEQYF,TRBJ2-7,NA,TRBV18,NA
TGCGCCAGCAGCCAAGAGGACCCTAGACAGGGGACTTCACCCCTCCACTTT,CASSQEDPRQGTSPLHF,TRBJ1-6,once,TRBV4-1,TRBD1
TGTGCCAGTAGTGCACGACAGGGGGTACGCAATGAGCAGTTCTTC,CASSARQGVRNEQFF,TRBJ2-1,NA,TRBV19,TRBD1
TGTGCCAGCAGCAGAAGGACAGGGGAGCAAGAGACCCAGTACTTC,CASSRRTGEQETQYF,TRBJ2-5,NA,TRBV5-4,TRBD1
TGCAGTGTTCCGGGTTCCAATGAGCAGTTCTTC,CSVPGSNEQFF,TRBJ2-1,NA,TRBV20-1,NA
TGTGCCAGCAGTTTCGGACAGGGTAGGCGGACTACCGGGGAGCTGTTTTTT,CASSFGQGRRTTGELFF,TRBJ2-2,once,TRBV27,TRBD1
TGTGCCAGCAGCCAAGCGGACAGCTTGCATGGCTACACCTTC,CASSQADSLHGYTF,TRBJ1-2,NA,TRBV4-2,NA
TGTGCCAGCCGGGACTCCCTGTCCGGGGAGCTGTTTTTT,CASRDSLSGELFF,TRBJ2-2,once,TRBV12-3/TRBV12-4,NA
TGCAGCGTTGAAAAGGGTAGCGGGGGGGCGAATGAGCAGTTCTTC,CSVEKGSGGANEQFF,TRBJ2-1,NA,TRBV29-1,TRBD2
TGTGCCAGTAGTGCGGGGGCTGTCACTGAAGCTTTCTTT,CASSAGAVTEAFF,TRBJ1-1,NA,TRBV19,NA
TGTGCCAGCAGCTTAGCGCGAAATCTGAACACTGAAGCTTTCTTT,CASSLARNLNTEAFF,TRBJ1-1,NA,TRBV7-2,NA
TGTGCCGTCTGCCCCGACCACCAGGGGACCCAGTACTTC,CAVCPDHQGTQYF,TRBJ2-5,NA,TRBV10-3,NA
TGTGCCAGCAGCCCAAACCTCCAGGATCAAGAGACCCAGTACTTC,CASSPNLQDQETQYF,TRBJ2-5,NA,TRBV7-9,NA
TGTGCCAGCAGCTTAGAACAGAAAAACTCCTACGAGCAGTACTTC,CASSLEQKNSYEQYF,TRBJ2-7,NA,TRBV7-9,NA
TGTGCTAGTGGTTTGGTACTCTTAGGGACTAGCGTCCAAGAGACCCAGTACTTC,CASGLVLLGTSVQETQYF,TRBJ2-5,NA,TRBV12-5,TRBD2
TGCGCCAGCAGCTTGTCCGGGGGGGCGATCGGGGAGCTGTTTTTT,CASSLSGGAIGELFF,TRBJ2-2,once,TRBV5-1,TRBD2
TGTGCCAGCAGCCAGGTACCAACTAATGAAAAACTGTTTTTT,CASSQVPTNEKLFF,TRBJ1-4,NA,TRBV6-5,NA
TGTGCCAGCAGCTGGGACCGCGGGGCAGCTTTCTTT,CASSWDRGAAFF,TRBJ1-1,NA,TRBV5-4,NA
TGTGCCAGCAGCAAAGGACAGGGAGCCTACGAGCAGTACTTC,CASSKGQGAYEQYF,TRBJ2-7,NA,TRBV7-8,TRBD1
TGTGCCAGCGGCACCCTGAAACACGCAACTAATGAAAAACTGTTTTTT,CASGTLKHATNEKLFF,TRBJ1-4,NA,TRBV27,NA
TGTGCCAGCTCCCTTAGCGGGGGGGCCTTGGAGACCCAGTACTTC,CASSLSGGALETQYF,TRBJ2-5,NA,TRBV18,TRBD2
TGTGCCAGCAGCTTAGAGAGAGCCGGGACAGGGTTGAACACTGAAGCTTTCTTT,CASSLERAGTGLNTEAFF,TRBJ1-1,NA,TRBV11-2,TRBD1
TGTGCCAGCAGTCAGGACAGGGGAAACACCGGGGAGCTGTTTTTT,CASSQDRGNTGELFF,TRBJ2-2,NA,TRBV2,TRBD1
TGTGCCTGGAACCAAAATCCAGGGGCCGGTAATTCACCCCTCCACTTT,CAWNQNPGAGNSPLHF,TRBJ1-6,NA,TRBV30,NA
TGTGCCAGTAGTCCCCAGGGGGCATTGCAGCCCCAGCATTTT,CASSPQGALQPQHF,TRBJ1-5,NA,TRBV19,TRBD1
TGTGCCTGGAGCTCCGGGGTCACCACTGAAGCTTTCTTT,CAWSSGVTTEAFF,TRBJ1-1,few,TRBV30,NA
TGCGCCAGCAGCTTGACACCCAGGGGGCGCGGCTACACCTTC,CASSLTPRGRGYTF,TRBJ1-2,NA,TRBV5-1,TRBD1